The next 18 T cell receptor beta chains were all read from a single sample in a study of blood T cell repertoires in COVID-19. TCRdb keeps only in-frame clones here, not all; method: immunoSEQ multiplex PCR. The sample yields some 120,000 clones, over 75% seen once. The material sequenced was peripheral blood. Every receptor here comes from a woman aged 80 or over with acute or convalescent COVID-19.

This rearrangement joins TRBV11-3 to TRBJ2-1; D possibly corresponds to TRBD2 (5 bases). Germline V gives CDR1 SGHNT, CDR2 YENEEA. V dropped 5 bases and J dropped 4 bases, with 15 bases sitting between them. The CDR3 has 15 residues. The CDR3: CASSPRASSYNEQFF. Here the CDR3 DNA reads TGTGCCAGCAGCCCTCGGGCTAGCTCTTACAATGAGCAGTTCTTC.

The chain recombines TRBV10-3 with TRBJ1-2, with no clear D. Per germline, CDR1 ENHRY and CDR2 SYGVKD. This CDR3 is built from 14 residues. Trimming cost V 3 bases and J 5 bases, with 13 bases left between them. CDR3 region: CAISDFDVGYGYTF. The CDR3 DNA is TGTGCCATCAGTGACTTCGATGTCGGGTATGGCTACACCTTC.

The J gene is TRBJ2-3, the V gene TRBV7-9; D perhaps matches TRBD2 (7 bases). CDR1 SEHNR and CDR2 FQNEAQ come from the germline V gene (reference sequence). The CDR3 is made up of 16 amino acids. The ends were cut back, 5 bases at V and 2 bases at J, with 17 bases in the middle. CDR3 nucleotide sequence: TGTGCCAGCAGCCCGGCTAGGGGGGGGTTCACAGATACGCAGTATTTT. It encodes CASSPARGGFTDTQYF.

V is TRBV5-1 and J is TRBJ1-1; 7 nucleotides align to TRBD1. The CDR3 has 17 residues. V lost 4 bases and J lost 3; bases outside the gene matches: 15. Germline CDR1 reads SGHRS; CDR2 reads YFSETQ. The CDR3 reads CASSLVGTATRDTEAFF. DNA for the CDR3: TGCGCCAGCAGCCTCGTTGGGACAGCAACACGTGACACTGAAGCTTTCTTT.

This clone has only a few counts. This chain uses TRBV19 with TRBJ1-5; D not certain. This CDR3 region has 14 residues. V lost 7 bases, J lost 3 bases, and 13 bases lay in between. Germline values: CDR1 LNHDA, CDR2 SQIVND (reference sequence). The chain's CDR3 is CASTRARDNQPQHF. Here the CDR3 DNA reads TGTGCCAGTACTAGGGCCCGGGACAATCAGCCCCAGCATTTT.

This chain uses TRBV14 with TRBJ1-2; D ambiguous. The CDR3 contains 14 residues. Germline V gene data show CDR1 as SGHDN and CDR2 as FVKESK. With 0 bases removed from V and 4 bases from J, the gap between germline ends came to 9 bases. The CDR3 is CASSQERGTYGYTF. The CDR3 region has the DNA TGTGCCAGCAGCCAAGAACGGGGTACCTATGGCTACACCTTC.

J is TRBJ1-3 and V is TRBV9, with D unclear. The CDR3 has 17 amino acids. Trimming cost V 5 bases and J 0 bases, with 18 bases left between them. CDR1 SGDLS and CDR2 YYNGEE come from the germline V gene. The CDR3, as DNA: TGTGCCAGCAGGAACGGGGTAGGAGGCCACTCTGGAAACACCATATATTTT. Its translation: CASRNGVGGHSGNTIYF.

This clone was recorded only once. This rearrangement joins TRBV7-3 to TRBJ1-3, with D uncertain. V was clipped by 5 bases and J by 4 bases, with 6 bases between them. CDR1 and CDR2 (germline): SGHTA, FQGTGA. This CDR3 region has 12 residues. The CDR3 DNA follows: TGTGCCAGCAGCGACGGGGGAAACACCATATATTTT. Translation: CASSDGGNTIYF.

The chain joins TRBV7-8 to TRBJ1-1; D perhaps matches TRBD1 (5 bases). Germline CDR1 is SGHVS and CDR2 is FQNEAQ. V was trimmed by 5 bases and J by 5 bases, leaving 6 bases between them. The CDR3 spans 11 residues. In DNA, the CDR3 is TGTGCCAGCAGCGGGGGGACTGAAGCTTTCTTT. This gives the protein CASSGGTEAFF.

This chain uses TRBV3-1 (or the pseudogene TRBV3-2) with TRBJ2-5; unclear D gene. Deletions cut 3 bases from V and 2 bases from J, with 4 bases between. CDR3 length equals 12 residues. Germline V CDR1 and CDR2: LGHDT, YNNKEL (reference sequence). The CDR3 DNA follows: TGTGCCAGCAGCCATAAACAAGAGACCCAGTACTTC. Protein sequence: CASSHKQETQYF.

V is TRBV6-5 and J is TRBJ2-7; TRBD2 matches at 7 bases. Germline CDR1 reads MNHEY; CDR2 reads SVGAGI. This CDR3 contains 15 residues. V shed 0 bases, J shed 2 bases, and the junction held 4 bases outside the gene matches. The CDR3 DNA reads as TGTGCCAGCAGTTACTCGGCCCGGGGGGCCTACGAGCAGTACGTC. It specifies CASSYSARGAYEQYV.

The rearrangement links TRBV19 to TRBJ2-1; 10 nucleotides agree with TRBD2. Germline values: CDR1 LNHDA, CDR2 SQIVND (reference sequence). The CDR3 contains 17 residues. V trimming: 9 bases; J trimming: 0 bases; junction bases outside the gene matches: 11. As DNA, the CDR3 is TGTGCCAGCGTGGAGCGGGGGGGCCGGGGCTCCTACAATGAGCAGTTCTTC. Translating it yields CASVERGGRGSYNEQFF.

The V and J genes are TRBV3-1 (or the pseudogene TRBV3-2) and TRBJ2-5; no clear D gene. CDR1 LGHDT and CDR2 YNNKEL come from the germline V gene (reference sequence). The CDR3 runs 12 residues. Trimming cost V 4 bases and J 2 bases, with 5 bases left between them. CDR3: CASSLYQETQYF. The CDR3 nucleotides read TGTGCCAGCAGCCTTTATCAAGAGACCCAGTACTTC.

The CDR3 region is CASSGTGQGYYGYTF. In nucleotides, the CDR3 is TGTGCCAGCAGCGGCACCGGACAGGGTTACTATGGCTACACCTTC. V and J are TRBV9 and TRBJ1-2, with TRBD1 matching 8 bases. After removal of 3 bases from V and 3 bases from J, the junction contained 7 bases not matched to a gene. Germline assignment: CDR1 SGDLS and CDR2 YYNGEE. The length of the CDR3 is 15 residues.

The chain combines TRBV18 with TRBJ1-2; 8 bases line up with TRBD1. From germline, CDR1 is KGHSH and CDR2 LQKENI. V lost 4 bases and J lost 8; bases outside the gene matches: 6. The CDR3 spans 13 residues. The DNA of the CDR3 is TGTGCCAGCTCACAGGGACAGGTCACCGGCTACACCTTC. Its translation is CASSQGQVTGYTF.

The V gene is TRBV7-6, the J gene TRBJ2-2, with D unclear. V was cut by 5 bases and J by 4 bases, with 14 bases left in between. Germline V gene data show CDR1 as SGHVS and CDR2 as FNYEAQ. The CDR3 contains 15 residues. The CDR3 sequence: CASSAQPPGTGELFF. The CDR3, as DNA: TGTGCCAGCAGCGCCCAGCCGCCGGGCACCGGGGAGCTGTTTTTT.

The chain employs TRBV4-2 and TRBJ2-5, with TRBD1 matching over 7 bases. V lost 2 bases to trimming and J lost 2 bases; unmatched junction nucleotides: 5. Germline CDR1 LGHNA, CDR2 YNFKEQ. The CDR3 sequence is 15 residues long. The CDR3 DNA is TGTGCCAGCAGCCAACCGGGACAGCTACAAGAGACCCAGTACTTC. This encodes CASSQPGQLQETQYF.

V and J are TRBV2 and TRBJ1-6; D is unclear. The length of the CDR3 is 14 residues. V was clipped by 7 bases and J by 0 bases, with 7 bases between them. Germline CDR1 SNHLY, CDR2 FYNNEI. The CDR3 coding sequence is TGTGCCAGCAAGTCGAGCTCCTATAATTCACCCCTCCACTTT. Translated, it gives CASKSSSYNSPLHF. The full variable domain, with the rest looked up from reference TRBV2 and TRBJ1-6, is EPEVTQTPSHQVTQMGQEVILRCVPISNHLYFYWYRQILGQKVEFLVSFYNNEISEKSEIFDDQFSVERPDGSNFTLKIRSTKLEDSAMYFCASKSSSYNSPLHFGNGTRLTVT.